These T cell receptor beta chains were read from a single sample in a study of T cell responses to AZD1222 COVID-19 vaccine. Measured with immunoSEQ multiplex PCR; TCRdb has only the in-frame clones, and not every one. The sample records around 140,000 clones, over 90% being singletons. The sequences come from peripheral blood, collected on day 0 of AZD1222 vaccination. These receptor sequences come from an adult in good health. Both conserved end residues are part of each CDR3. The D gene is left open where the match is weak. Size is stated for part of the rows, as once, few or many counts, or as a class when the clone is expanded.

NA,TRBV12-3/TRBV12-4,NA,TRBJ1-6,CASREQGNSPLHF,TGTGCCAGCAGGGAACAGGGAAATTCACCCCTCCACTTT
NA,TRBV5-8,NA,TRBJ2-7,CASSQDAGSYEQYF,TGTGCCAGCAGCCAAGATGCGGGATCCTACGAGCAGTACTTC
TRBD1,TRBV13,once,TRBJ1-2,CASSVQTGGRFYGYTF,TGTGCCAGCAGCGTTCAAACAGGGGGCAGGTTCTATGGCTACACCTTC
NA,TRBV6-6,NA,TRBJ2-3,CASSYRLGDTQYF,TGTGCCAGCAGTTACCGCCTAGGGGATACGCAGTATTTT
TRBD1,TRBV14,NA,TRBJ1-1,CASSPGGAMNTEAFF,TGTGCCAGCAGCCCAGGGGGGGCAATGAACACTGAAGCTTTCTTT
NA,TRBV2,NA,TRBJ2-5,CASRGSLGETQYF,TGTGCCAGCAGGGGTAGCCTTGGGGAGACCCAGTACTTC
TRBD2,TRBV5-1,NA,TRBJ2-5,CASSSYGTSGETQYF,TGCGCCAGCAGCTCCTACGGGACTAGCGGAGAGACCCAGTACTTC
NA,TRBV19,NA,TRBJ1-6,CASSKRGGDSPLHF,TGTGCCAGTAGCAAACGGGGAGGGGATTCACCCCTCCACTTT
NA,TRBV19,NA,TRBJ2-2,CASSRGITGELFF,TGTGCCAGTAGCCGGGGTATCACCGGGGAGCTGTTTTTT
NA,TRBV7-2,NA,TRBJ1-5,CASSSQVAKSNQPQHF,TGTGCCAGCAGCTCTCAGGTGGCTAAGAGCAATCAGCCCCAGCATTTT
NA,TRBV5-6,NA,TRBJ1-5,CASSLYRDYSNQPQHF,TGTGCCAGCAGCTTGTATCGCGATTATAGCAATCAGCCCCAGCATTTT
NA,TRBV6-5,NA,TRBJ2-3,CASKPTRRTDTQYF,TGTGCCAGCAAACCGACACGCCGCACAGATACGCAGTATTTT
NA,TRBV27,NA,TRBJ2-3,CASSFSDSTDTQYF,TGTGCCAGCAGTTTCTCTGATAGCACAGATACGCAGTATTTT